The TCR beta chain described here comes from a study of shared clonotypes between healthy human individuals. Study-wide points: Naive CD4 clonotype sharing across a handful of donors was 5% to 6%.

Each donor was a Caucasian adult residing in Nashville, Tennessee. From CD4+ cells came CD45RA+ naive and CD45RA-negative memory subsets. Authors' processing steps: ImmunoSEQ junction-only sequences lacked quality scores, so their filtering differed. Using immunoSEQ multiplex PCR, the repertoire was profiled, and TCRdb retains in-frame clones only, with some absent. V and J calls and clone size are copied from that table; D and trimming were computed from the DNA. Of some 2.1 million clones in the sample, roughly 94% were seen once. The count of this clone is one. Its antigen remains unknown. The receptor was isolated from a man younger than 35 in good health. Sequenced material: naive CD4+ T cells sorted from blood. Documented subset: CD45RA+ positively selected.

CDR3 protein: CASSLGGIHNSPLHF. CDR3 DNA sequence: TGTGCCAGCAGCTTAGGAGGGATTCATAATTCACCCCTCCACTTT. The V gene is TRBV7-2, the J gene TRBJ1-6; D call uncertain. Germline V gene lookup returns CDR1 SGHTA and CDR2 FQGNSA. CDR3 size: 15 residues. Trimming left V 1 base short and J 5 bases short, with 9 bases between.